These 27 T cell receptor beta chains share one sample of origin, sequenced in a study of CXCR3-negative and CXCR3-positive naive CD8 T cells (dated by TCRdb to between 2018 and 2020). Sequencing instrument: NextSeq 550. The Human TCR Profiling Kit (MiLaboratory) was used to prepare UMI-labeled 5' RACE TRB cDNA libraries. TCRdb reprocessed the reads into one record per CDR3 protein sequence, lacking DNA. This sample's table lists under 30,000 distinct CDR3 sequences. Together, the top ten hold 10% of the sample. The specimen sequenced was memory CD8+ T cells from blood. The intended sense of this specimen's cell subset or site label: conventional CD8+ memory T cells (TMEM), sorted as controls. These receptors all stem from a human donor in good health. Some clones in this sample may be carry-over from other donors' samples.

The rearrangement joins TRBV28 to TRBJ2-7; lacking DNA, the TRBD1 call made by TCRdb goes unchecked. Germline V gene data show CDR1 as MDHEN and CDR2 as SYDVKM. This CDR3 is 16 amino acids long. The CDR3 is CASRPITGALSYEQYF.

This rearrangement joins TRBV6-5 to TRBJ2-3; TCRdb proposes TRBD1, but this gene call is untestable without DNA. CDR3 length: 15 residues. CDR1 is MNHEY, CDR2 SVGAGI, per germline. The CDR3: CASSYIGGAGDTQYF.

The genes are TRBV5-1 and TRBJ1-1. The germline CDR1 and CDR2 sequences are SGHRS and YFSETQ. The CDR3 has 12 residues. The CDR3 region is CASGTANTEAFF.

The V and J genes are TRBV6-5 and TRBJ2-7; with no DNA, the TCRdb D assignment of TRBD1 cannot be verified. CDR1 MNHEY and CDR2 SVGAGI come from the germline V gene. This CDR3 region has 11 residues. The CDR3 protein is CASSTGVEQYF.

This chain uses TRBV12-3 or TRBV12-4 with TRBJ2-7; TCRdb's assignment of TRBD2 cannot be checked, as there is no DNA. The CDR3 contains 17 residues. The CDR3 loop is CASSLTPQGLTSYEQYF.

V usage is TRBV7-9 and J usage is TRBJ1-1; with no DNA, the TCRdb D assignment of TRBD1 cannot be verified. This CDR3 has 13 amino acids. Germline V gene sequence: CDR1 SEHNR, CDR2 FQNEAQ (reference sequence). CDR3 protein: CASSPGMNTEAFF.

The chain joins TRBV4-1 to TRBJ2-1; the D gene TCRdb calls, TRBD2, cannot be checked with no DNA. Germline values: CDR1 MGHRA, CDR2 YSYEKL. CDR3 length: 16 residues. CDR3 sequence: CASSQGPGLAGEEQFF.

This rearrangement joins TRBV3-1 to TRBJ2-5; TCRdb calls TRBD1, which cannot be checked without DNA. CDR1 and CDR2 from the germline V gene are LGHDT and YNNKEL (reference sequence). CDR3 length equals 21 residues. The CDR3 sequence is CASSQDRFPGQGFRAQETQYF.

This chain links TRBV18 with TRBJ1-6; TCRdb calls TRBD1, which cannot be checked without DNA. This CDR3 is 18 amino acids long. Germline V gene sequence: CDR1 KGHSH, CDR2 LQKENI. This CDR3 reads CASSPTYGQGPNNSPLHF. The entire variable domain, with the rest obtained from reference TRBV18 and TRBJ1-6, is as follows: NAGVMQNPRHLVRRRGQEARLRCSPMKGHSHVYWYRQLPEEGLKFMVYLQKENIIDESGMPKERFSAEFPKEGPSILRIQQVVRGDSAAYFCASSPTYGQGPNNSPLHFGNGTRLTVT.

The CDR3 is CASSQISGGYNEQFF. The V call is TRBV4-3, the J call TRBJ2-1; there is no DNA to check the TCRdb D call of TRBD2. CDR3 length: 15 amino acids. Germline CDR1 is LGHNA and CDR2 is YSLEER.

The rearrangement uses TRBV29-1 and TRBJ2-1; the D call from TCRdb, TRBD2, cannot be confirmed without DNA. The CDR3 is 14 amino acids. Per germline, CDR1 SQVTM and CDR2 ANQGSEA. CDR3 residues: CSAGTGGGYNEQFF.

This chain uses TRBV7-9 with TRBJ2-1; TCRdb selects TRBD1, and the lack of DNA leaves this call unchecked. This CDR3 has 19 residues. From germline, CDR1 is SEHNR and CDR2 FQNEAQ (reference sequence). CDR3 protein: CASTRVSGGDEILYNEQFF.

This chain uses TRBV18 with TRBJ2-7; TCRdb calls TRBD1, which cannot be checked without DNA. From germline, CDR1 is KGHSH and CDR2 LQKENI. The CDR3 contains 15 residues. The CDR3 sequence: CASSRTGRLLYEQYF.

CDR3 sequence: CASSYPDTQYF. The chain joins TRBV6-2 or TRBV6-3 to TRBJ2-3. This CDR3 region has 11 residues. CDR1 MNHEY and CDR2 SVGEGT come from the germline V gene.

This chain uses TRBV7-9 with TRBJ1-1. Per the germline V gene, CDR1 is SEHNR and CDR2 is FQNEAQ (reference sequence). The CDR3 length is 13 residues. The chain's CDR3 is CASRNSGNTEAFF. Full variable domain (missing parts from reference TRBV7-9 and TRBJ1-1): DTGVSQNPRHKITKRGQNVTFRCDPISEHNRLYWYRQTLGQGPEFLTYFQNEAQLEKSRLLSDRFSAERPKGSFSTLEIQRTEQGDSAMYLCASRNSGNTEAFFGQGTRLTVV.

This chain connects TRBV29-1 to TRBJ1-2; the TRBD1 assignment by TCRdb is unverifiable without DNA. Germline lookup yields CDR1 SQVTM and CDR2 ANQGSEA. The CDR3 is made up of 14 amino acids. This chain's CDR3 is CSVEDHTGFFGYTF.

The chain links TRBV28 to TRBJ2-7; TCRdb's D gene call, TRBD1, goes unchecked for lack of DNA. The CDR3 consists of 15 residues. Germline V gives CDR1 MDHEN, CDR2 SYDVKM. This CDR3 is CASSLYGTGDYEQYF.

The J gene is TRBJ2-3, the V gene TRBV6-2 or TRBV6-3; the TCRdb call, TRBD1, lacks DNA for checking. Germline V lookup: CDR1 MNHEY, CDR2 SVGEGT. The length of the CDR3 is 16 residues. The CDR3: CASSYSMGGSTDTQYF.

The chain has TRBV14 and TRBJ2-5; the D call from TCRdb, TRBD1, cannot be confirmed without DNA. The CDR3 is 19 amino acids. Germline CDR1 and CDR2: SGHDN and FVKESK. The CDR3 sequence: CASSQILWGQAVRAETQYF.

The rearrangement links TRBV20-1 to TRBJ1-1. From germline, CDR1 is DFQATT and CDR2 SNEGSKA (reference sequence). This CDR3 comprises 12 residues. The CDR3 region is CSAREWDTEAFF.

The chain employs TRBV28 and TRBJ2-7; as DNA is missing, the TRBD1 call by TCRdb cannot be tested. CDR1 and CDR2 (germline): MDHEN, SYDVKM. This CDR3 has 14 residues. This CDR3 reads CASSLVPRAYEQYF.

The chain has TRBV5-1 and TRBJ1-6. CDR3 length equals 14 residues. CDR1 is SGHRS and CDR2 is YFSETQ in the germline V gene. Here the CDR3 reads CASSLGLSDSPLHF.

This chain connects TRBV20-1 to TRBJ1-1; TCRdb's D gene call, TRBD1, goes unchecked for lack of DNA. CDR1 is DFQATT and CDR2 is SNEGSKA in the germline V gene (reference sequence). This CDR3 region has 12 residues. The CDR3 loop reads CSARGGDTEAFF.

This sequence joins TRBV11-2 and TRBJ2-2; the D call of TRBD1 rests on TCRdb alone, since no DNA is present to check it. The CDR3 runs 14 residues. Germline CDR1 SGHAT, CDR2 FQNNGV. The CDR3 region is CAHRGQKNTGELFF.

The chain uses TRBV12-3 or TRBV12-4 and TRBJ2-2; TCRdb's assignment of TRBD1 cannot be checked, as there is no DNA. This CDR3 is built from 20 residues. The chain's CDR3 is CASSFRPSAGRAPGTGELFF.

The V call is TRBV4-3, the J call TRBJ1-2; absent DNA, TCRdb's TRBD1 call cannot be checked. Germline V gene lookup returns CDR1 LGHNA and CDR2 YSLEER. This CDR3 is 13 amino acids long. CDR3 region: CASSHRENYGYTF.

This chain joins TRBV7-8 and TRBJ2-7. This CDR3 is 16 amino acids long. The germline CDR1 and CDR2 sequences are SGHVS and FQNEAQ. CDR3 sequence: CASSLAVETSTYEQYF.